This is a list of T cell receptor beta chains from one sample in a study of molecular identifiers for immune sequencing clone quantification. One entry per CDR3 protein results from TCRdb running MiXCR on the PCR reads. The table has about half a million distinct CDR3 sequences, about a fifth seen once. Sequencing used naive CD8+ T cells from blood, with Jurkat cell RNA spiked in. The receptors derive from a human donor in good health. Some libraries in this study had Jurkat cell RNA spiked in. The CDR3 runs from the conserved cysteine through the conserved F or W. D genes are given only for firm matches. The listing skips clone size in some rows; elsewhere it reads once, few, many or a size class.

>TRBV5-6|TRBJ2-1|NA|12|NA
CASSSGSNEQFF
TGTGCCAGCAGCTCAGGAAGCAATGAGCAGTTCTTC
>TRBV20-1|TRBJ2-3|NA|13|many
CSANYGLTDTQYF
TGCAGTGCAAACTATGGACTAACAGATACGCAGTATTTT
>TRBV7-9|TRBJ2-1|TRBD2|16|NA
CASSSGAGGPRDEQFF
TGTGCCAGCAGCTCAGGGGCGGGAGGGCCTAGGGATGAGCAGTTCTTC
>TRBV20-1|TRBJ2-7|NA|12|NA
CSASEGSFEQYF
TGCAGTGCGAGCGAGGGCTCTTTCGAGCAGTACTTC
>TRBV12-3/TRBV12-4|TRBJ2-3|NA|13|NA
CASARVWSDTQYF
TGTGCCAGCGCTCGTGTGTGGTCAGATACGCAGTATTTT
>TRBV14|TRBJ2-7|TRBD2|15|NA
CASSHGLAGVYEQYF
TGTGCCAGCAGCCACGGGCTAGCGGGAGTCTACGAGCAGTACTTC
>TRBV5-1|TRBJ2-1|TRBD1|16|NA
CASSWGTGGAYNEQFF
TGCGCCAGCAGCTGGGGGACAGGGGGCGCGTACAATGAGCAGTTCTTC
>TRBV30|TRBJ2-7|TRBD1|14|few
CAWSRTGLGYEQYF
TGTGCCTGGAGTCGGACAGGGTTAGGGTACGAGCAGTACTTC
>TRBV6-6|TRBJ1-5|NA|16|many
CASSYTIGGPNQPQHF
TGTGCCAGCAGTTACACGATTGGGGGACCCAATCAGCCCCAGCATTTT
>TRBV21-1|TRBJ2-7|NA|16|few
CASSKSGWDRAYEQYF
TGTGCCAGCAGCAAAAGTGGATGGGACCGCGCCTACGAGCAGTACTTC
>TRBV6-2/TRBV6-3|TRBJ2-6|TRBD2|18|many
CASTMRGGVLAGANVLTF
TGTGCCAGCACCATGCGGGGAGGGGTTCTCGCTGGGGCCAACGTCCTGACTTTC
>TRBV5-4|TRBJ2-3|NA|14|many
CASSFYRGADTQYF
TGTGCCAGCAGCTTCTATAGGGGAGCAGATACGCAGTATTTT
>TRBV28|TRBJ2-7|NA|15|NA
CASSTRSWTNYEQYF
TGTGCCAGCAGTACCCGATCCTGGACTAACTACGAGCAGTACTTC
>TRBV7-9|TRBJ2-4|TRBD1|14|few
CASSSPTGGNIQYF
TGTGCCAGCAGCTCCCCTACAGGGGGAAACATTCAGTACTTC
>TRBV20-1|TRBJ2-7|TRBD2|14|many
CSARDMVAGFVEYF
TGCAGTGCTAGAGATATGGTAGCGGGCTTTGTGGAGTACTTC
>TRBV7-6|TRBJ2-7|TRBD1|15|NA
CASSLVDRGREEQYF
TGTGCCAGCAGCTTGGTCGACAGGGGGCGCGAAGAGCAGTACTTC
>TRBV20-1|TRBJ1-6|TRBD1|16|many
CSAREAGGHNNSPLHF
TGCAGTGCTAGAGAGGCAGGGGGCCACAATAATTCACCCCTCCACTTT
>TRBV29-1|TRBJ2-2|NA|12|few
CSVLGGGGELFF
TGCAGCGTCCTCGGGGGTGGCGGGGAGCTGTTTTTT
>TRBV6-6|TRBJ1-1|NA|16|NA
CASSFGPSPLDTEAFF
TGTGCCAGCAGTTTTGGCCCGTCACCGTTAGACACTGAAGCTTTCTTT
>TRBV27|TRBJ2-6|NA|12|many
CASGSGANVLTF
TGTGCCAGCGGTTCTGGGGCCAACGTCCTGACTTTC
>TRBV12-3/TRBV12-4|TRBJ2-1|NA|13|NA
CASSVLGVNEQFF
TGTGCCAGCAGTGTTCTAGGGGTGAATGAGCAGTTCTTC
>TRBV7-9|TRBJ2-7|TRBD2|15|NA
CASSLTQGTSVEQYF
TGTGCCAGCAGCTTAACTCAGGGGACTAGCGTCGAGCAGTACTTC
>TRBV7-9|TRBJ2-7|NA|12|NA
CASSRYTYEQYF
TGTGCCAGCAGCCGATACACCTACGAGCAGTACTTC
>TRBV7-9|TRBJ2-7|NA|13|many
CATGTGSNHEQYF
TGTGCCACCGGCACCGGGAGTAACCACGAGCAGTACTTC
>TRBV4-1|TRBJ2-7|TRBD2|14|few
CASSQSGLAGPQYF
TGCGCCAGCAGCCAATCGGGACTAGCGGGCCCACAGTACTTC
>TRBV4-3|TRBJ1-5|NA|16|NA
CASSQDRVYSLQPQHF
TGCGCCAGCAGCCAAGACAGGGTTTATTCATTGCAGCCCCAGCATTTT
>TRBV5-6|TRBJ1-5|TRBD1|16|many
CASSLAGDSQNQPQHF
TGTGCCAGCAGCTTGGCGGGGGACAGCCAGAATCAGCCCCAGCATTTT
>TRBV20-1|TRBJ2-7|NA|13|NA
CSARDQGSYEQYF
TGCAGTGCTAGGGACCAGGGATCCTACGAGCAGTACTTC
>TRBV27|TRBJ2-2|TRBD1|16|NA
CASSQNRGKNTGELFF
TGTGCCAGCAGTCAAAACAGGGGGAAGAACACCGGGGAGCTGTTTTTT
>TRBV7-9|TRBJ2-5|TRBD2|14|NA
CASTGGRGSETQYF
TGTGCCTCGACGGGAGGGAGGGGTTCGGAGACCCAGTACTTC
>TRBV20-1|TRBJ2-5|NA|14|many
CSANRVLGGETQYF
TGCAGTGCAAACCGGGTCCTCGGAGGAGAGACCCAGTACTTC
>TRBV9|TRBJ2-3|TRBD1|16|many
CASSSSTGPSTDTQYF
TGTGCCAGCAGCTCCTCGACAGGGCCTAGCACAGATACGCAGTATTTT
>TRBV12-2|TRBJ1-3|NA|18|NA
CASREADHQDSSGNTIYF
TGTGCAAGTCGCGAAGCCGACCACCAGGACAGCTCTGGAAACACCATATATTTT
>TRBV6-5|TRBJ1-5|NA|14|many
CASSYKGGNQPQHF
TGTGCCAGCAGTTACAAGGGGGGCAATCAGCCCCAGCATTTT
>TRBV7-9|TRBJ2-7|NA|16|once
CASSLVVAGNKYEQYF
TGTGCCAGCAGCTTAGTTGTCGCGGGGAACAAGTACGAGCAGTACTTC
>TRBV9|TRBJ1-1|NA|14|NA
CASSVELADTEAFF
TGTGCCAGCAGCGTAGAACTGGCCGACACTGAAGCTTTCTTT
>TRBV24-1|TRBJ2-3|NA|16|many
CATSDAVFGESDTQYF
TGTGCCACCAGTGATGCCGTTTTCGGGGAGTCGGATACGCAGTATTTT
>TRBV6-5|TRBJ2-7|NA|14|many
CASKSGPTSYEQYF
TGTGCCAGCAAGTCGGGGCCGACATCCTACGAGCAGTACTTC
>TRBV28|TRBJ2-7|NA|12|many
CASSPPSYEQYF
TGTGCCAGCAGCCCCCCCTCATACGAGCAGTACTTC
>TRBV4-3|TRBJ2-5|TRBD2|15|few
CASSQLAGAGQTQYF
TGCGCCAGCAGCCAACTAGCGGGGGCCGGCCAGACCCAGTACTTC
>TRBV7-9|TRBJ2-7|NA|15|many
CASSSSTGPLGEQYF
TGTGCCAGCAGCTCGTCGACAGGTCCGTTGGGCGAGCAGTACTTC
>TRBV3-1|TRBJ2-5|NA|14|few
CASSQVRDGETQYF
TGTGCCAGCAGCCAAGTGCGGGACGGGGAGACCCAGTACTTC
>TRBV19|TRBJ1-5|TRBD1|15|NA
CASSPSGTGHQPQHF
TGTGCCAGTAGCCCGTCCGGGACAGGTCATCAGCCCCAGCATTTT
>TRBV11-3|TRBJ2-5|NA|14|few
CASSGDGPQETQYF
TGTGCCAGCAGTGGGGACGGACCCCAAGAGACCCAGTACTTC
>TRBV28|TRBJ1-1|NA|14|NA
CASSQGQGCTEAFF
TGTGCCAGCAGCCAAGGGCAGGGGTGCACTGAAGCTTTCTTT
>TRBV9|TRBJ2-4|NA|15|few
CASSGSTSDKNIQYF
TGTGCCAGCAGCGGCTCGACTAGTGACAAAAACATTCAGTACTTC
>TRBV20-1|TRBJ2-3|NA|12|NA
CSALESTDTQYF
TGCAGTGCTCTTGAAAGCACAGATACGCAGTATTTT
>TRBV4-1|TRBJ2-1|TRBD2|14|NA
CASSPSGIYNEQFF
TGCGCCAGCAGCCCTAGCGGGATCTACAATGAGCAGTTCTTC
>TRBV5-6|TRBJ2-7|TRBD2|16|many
CASSEATSGYFYEQYF
TGTGCCAGCAGCGAAGCGACTAGCGGGTACTTCTACGAGCAGTACTTC
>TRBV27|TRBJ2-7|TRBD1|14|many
CASSVTGGLNEQYF
TGTGCCAGCAGTGTAACAGGGGGGTTGAACGAGCAGTACTTC
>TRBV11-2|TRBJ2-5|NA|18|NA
CASSFPNFKQTDQETQYF
TGTGCCAGCAGCTTCCCCAACTTTAAACAGACAGACCAAGAGACCCAGTACTTC